The TCR beta chain described here comes from a study of a mutant IDH1 vaccine in newly diagnosed glioma. Background on the study: Patients came in for eight vaccinations, in weeks 1, 3, 5, 7, 11, 15, 19 and 23. Patients under treatment included roughly 62% males and roughly 40% females and had a mean age of approximately 40 years.

On this clone: Its antigen is not known. An end of the junction does not agree with germline; a read error may underlie this.

The CDR3 sequence is 13 residues long. CDR1 is MNHNY and CDR2 is SVGAGI in the germline V gene (reference sequence). Regarding time point: week 23, last vaccination. Topical imiquimod was applied with each vaccine dose, which held 300 ug of mutant IDH1 20-mer peptide. TCRdb keeps only in-frame clones here, not all; method: immunoSEQ multiplex PCR. The repertoire holds 35,000 to 45,000 clones, with under 80% as singletons. Whole-study findings and limits: Among all patients, vaccine-induced immune responses occurred in about 93%.

The sequencing used PBMCs, collected from a glioma patient whose treatment included an IDH1 peptide vaccine. J is TRBJ1-2 and V is TRBV6-6; possible D gene TRBD1, 5 bases. The clonotype comes from a woman aged 40 to 50 with glioma. Some clones in this sample may be carry-over from other donors' samples. The CDR3 reads CASSSRRDRGYTF. Here the CDR3 DNA reads TGTGCCAGTAGTTCACGGCGGGACCGGGGCTACACCTTC.